These 12 T cell receptor beta chains came from one sample sequenced in a study of beta chain features in type 1 diabetes. Study results and caveats: Patients with Type 1 diabetes showed moderately but significantly shorter TCRB CDR3s in all four CD4+ subsets.

The study reverse transcribed the entire isolated RNA, so it sequenced expressed TCRB transcripts. The protocol was immunoSEQ multiplex PCR, while the TCRdb copy is restricted to in-frame clones and leaves out a portion. The sample shows about 660,000 clones, more than 12% of them seen only once. These receptors are not linked to any known antigen. Sequencing was performed on naive CD4+ T cells from blood. These receptor sequences come from a man aged 18 to 30 with type 1 diabetes.

This clone came up a few times. The chain uses TRBV29-1 and TRBJ2-5; D not resolved. This CDR3 is built from 12 residues. The germline V gene encodes CDR1 SQVTM and CDR2 ANQGSEA. Deletions cut 2 bases from V and 5 bases from J, with 9 bases between. The CDR3 DNA follows: TGCAGCGTTGAATCATGGGTCGAGACCCAGTACTTC. Translating gives CSVESWVETQYF.

This clone has more than one count but fewer than ten. The chain uses TRBV29-1 and TRBJ1-1, with D unresolved. The CDR3 spans 14 residues. Between the trimmed V and J ends, which lost 3 bases and 1 base, there was a span of 12 bases. Germline loops: CDR1 SQVTM, CDR2 ANQGSEA. Written as DNA, the CDR3 is TGCAGCGTTGATCAAAACCAGGCGAACACTGAAGCTTTCTTT. It specifies CSVDQNQANTEAFF.

J is TRBJ1-2 and V is TRBV23-1, with a tentative D call TRBD1 (5 bases). TRBV23-1 is treated as an ORF (open reading frame) with a function not yet certain. Trimming pared 0 bases from V and 12 bases from J, leaving 14 bases between. The CDR3 consists of 13 residues. The DNA of the CDR3 is TGCGCCAGCAGTCAATCTGGGGGGACCCCCCACACCTTC. Translation gives CASSQSGGTPHTF.

This clone was seen a handful of times. The chain uses TRBV7-9 and TRBJ2-5, with unresolved D. CDR1 SEHNR and CDR2 FQNEAQ come from the germline V gene (reference sequence). The V gene lost 5 bases and the J gene lost 5 bases, with 9 bases spanning the gap. This CDR3 is built from 12 residues. DNA of the CDR3: TGTGCCAGCAGCGCCCTGTTGGAGACCCAGTACTTC. This sequence encodes CASSALLETQYF. Filled out from reference TRBV7-9 and TRBJ2-5, the complete variable domain reads DTGVSQNPRHKITKRGQNVTFRCDPISEHNRLYWYRQTLGQGPEFLTYFQNEAQLEKSRLLSDRFSAERPKGSFSTLEIQRTEQGDSAMYLCASSALLETQYFGPGTRLLVL.

The rearrangement links TRBV30 to TRBJ2-3; 12 bases match TRBD1. The junction had 9 bases not matched to a gene; V was cut back by 3 bases and J by 5 bases. The CDR3 extends over 16 amino acids. Germline lookup yields CDR1 GTSNPN and CDR2 SVGIG (reference sequence). The CDR3 DNA reads TGTGCCTGGAGGATAGGGGACAGGGGGCATAGAGATACGCAGTATTTT. Translating gives CAWRIGDRGHRDTQYF.

This clone was counted between two and nine times. V gene TRBV19 combines with J gene TRBJ1-5; 9 bases map to TRBD1. Trimming took 7 bases from V and 6 from J; bases not matched to a gene: 4. The CDR3 sequence is 13 residues long. Germline V gives CDR1 LNHDA, CDR2 SQIVND (reference sequence). Here the CDR3 DNA reads TGTGCCAGTACGGACAGGGGTATTCAGCCCCAGCATTTT. Its protein product is CASTDRGIQPQHF. The full variable domain, in which reference TRBV19 and TRBJ1-5 provide the parts outside the CDR3, is DGGITQSPKYLFRKEGQNVTLSCEQNLNHDAMYWYRQDPGQGLRLIYYSQIVNDFQKGDIAEGYSVSREKKESFPLTVTSAQKNPTAFYLCASTDRGIQPQHFGDGTRLSIL.

The V and J genes are TRBV18 and TRBJ2-7, with D perhaps matching TRBD1 or TRBD2 (5 bases each). Germline V CDR1 and CDR2: KGHSH, LQKENI. The CDR3 extends over 14 amino acids. Trimming removed 2 bases from V and 4 bases from J, with 12 bases in between. In nucleotides, the CDR3 is TGTGCCAGCTCACCAGTAGGGACGGGGTACGAGCAGTACTTC. Protein product: CASSPVGTGYEQYF.

The rearrangement uses TRBV7-3 and TRBJ1-1, with D perhaps TRBD1 (5 bases). V dropped 1 base and J dropped 0 bases, with 15 bases sitting between them. CDR1 SGHTA and CDR2 FQGTGA come from the germline V gene. The CDR3 sequence is 17 residues long. CDR3 amino acids: CASSLRHRNQMNTEAFF. CDR3 nucleotide sequence: TGTGCCAGCAGCTTAAGACACAGGAACCAGATGAACACTGAAGCTTTCTTT.

This clone appeared a few times. The V call is TRBV5-1, the J call TRBJ1-2; 9 bases align to TRBD1. The V gene end was trimmed by 1 base and the J gene end by 2 bases; junction bases not matched to a gene: 6. The CDR3 covers 16 residues. CDR1 and CDR2 from the germline V gene are SGHRS and YFSETQ. CDR3 coding DNA: TGCGCCAGCAGCTTGTTGGGACAGGGACTAAACTATGGCTACACCTTC. Translated, it gives CASSLLGQGLNYGYTF. The full variable domain, its missing parts supplied by reference TRBV5-1 and TRBJ1-2, is KAGVTQTPRYLIKTRGQQVTLSCSPISGHRSVSWYQQTPGQGLQFLFEYFSETQRNKGNFPGRFSGRQFSNSRSEMNVSTLELGDSALYLCASSLLGQGLNYGYTFGSGTRLTVV.

The chain carries TRBV7-2 and TRBJ2-5; TRBD2 matches at 11 bases. The CDR3 extends over 14 amino acids. Per germline, CDR1 SGHTA and CDR2 FQGNSA. The ends lost 5 bases at V and 7 bases at J; junction bases unmatched: 6. The CDR3 spells CASSTLTSGGTQYF. The DNA for the CDR3 is TGTGCCAGCAGCACCCTAACTAGCGGGGGGACCCAGTACTTC.

The chain uses TRBV20-1 and TRBJ2-5; D gene unclear. CDR1 and CDR2 from the germline V gene are DFQATT and SNEGSKA (reference sequence). This CDR3 has 11 residues. CDR3 sequence (DNA): TGCGTTGTGGGAACCCTAGAGACCCAGTACTTC. It encodes CVVGTLETQYF.

J is TRBJ2-5 and V is TRBV30; tentatively, D is TRBD2 (6 bases). Germline V lookup: CDR1 GTSNPN, CDR2 SVGIG (reference sequence). Trimming left V 2 bases short and J 2 bases short, with 15 bases between. The CDR3 is 15 residues long. The CDR3 DNA is TGTGCCTGGAGTAAGGAGGCGGGAACACAAGAGACCCAGTACTTC. Translated, it gives CAWSKEAGTQETQYF. Drawing the rest from reference TRBV30 and TRBJ2-5, the complete variable domain is SQTIHQWPATLVQPVGSPLSLECTVEGTSNPNLYWYRQAAGRGLQLLFYSVGIGQISSEVPQNLSASRPQDRQFILSSKKLLLSDSGFYLCAWSKEAGTQETQYFGPGTRLLVL.